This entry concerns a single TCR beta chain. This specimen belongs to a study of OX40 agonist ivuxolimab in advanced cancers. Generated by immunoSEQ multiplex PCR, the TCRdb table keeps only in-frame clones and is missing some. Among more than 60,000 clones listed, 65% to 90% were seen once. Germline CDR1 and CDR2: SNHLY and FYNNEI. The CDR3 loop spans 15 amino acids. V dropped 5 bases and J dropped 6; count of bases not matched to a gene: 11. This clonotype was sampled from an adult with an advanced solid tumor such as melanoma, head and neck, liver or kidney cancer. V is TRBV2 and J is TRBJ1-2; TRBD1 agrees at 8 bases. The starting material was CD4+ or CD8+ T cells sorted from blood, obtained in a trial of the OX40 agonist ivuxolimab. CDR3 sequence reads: CASSIGQGIINGYTF. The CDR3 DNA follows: TGTGCCAGCAGTATCGGACAGGGCATTATTAATGGCTACACCTTC. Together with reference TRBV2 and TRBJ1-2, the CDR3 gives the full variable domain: EPEVTQTPSHQVTQMGQEVILRCVPISNHLYFYWYRQILGQKVEFLVSFYNNEISEKSEIFDDQFSVERPDGSNFTLKIRSTKLEDSAMYFCASSIGQGIINGYTFGSGTRLTVV.